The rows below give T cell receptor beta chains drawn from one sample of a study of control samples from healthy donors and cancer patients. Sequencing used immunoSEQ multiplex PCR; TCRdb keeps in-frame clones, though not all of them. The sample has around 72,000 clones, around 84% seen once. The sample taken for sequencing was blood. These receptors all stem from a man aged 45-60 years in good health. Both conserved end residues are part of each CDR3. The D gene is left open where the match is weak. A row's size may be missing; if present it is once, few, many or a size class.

DNA: TGTGCCAGCAGCTTACCAGGCGTGAACACTGAAGCTTTCTTT
CDR3: CASSLPGVNTEAFF
J: TRBJ1-1
D: -
V: TRBV7-2
size: once

DNA: TGTGCCAGCAGCGAGACAGGGATGAACACTGAAGCTTTCTTT
CDR3: CASSETGMNTEAFF
J: TRBJ1-1
D: TRBD1
V: TRBV7-9
size: -

DNA: TGTGCCAGCAGCTTCTCAGCTGAGACCCAGTACTTC
CDR3: CASSFSAETQYF
J: TRBJ2-5
D: -
V: TRBV11-2
size: -

DNA: TGTGCCAGCCAAGGACAGGCTAACACCGGGGAGCTGTTTTTT
CDR3: CASQGQANTGELFF
J: TRBJ2-2
D: TRBD1
V: TRBV5-5
size: -

DNA: TGCGCCAGCAGCAAAGGGACCAAAGAGACCCAGTACTTC
CDR3: CASSKGTKETQYF
J: TRBJ2-5
D: -
V: TRBV5-1
size: few

DNA: TGCGCCAGCAGCCAAGCGACAGGGGGAGGAAACACCATATATTTT
CDR3: CASSQATGGGNTIYF
J: TRBJ1-3
D: TRBD1
V: TRBV4-3
size: -

DNA: TGTGCCAGCTCACCACCGGGGACACCCGCAGCCCAGCATTTT
CDR3: CASSPPGTPAAQHF
J: TRBJ1-5
D: -
V: TRBV18
size: -

DNA: TGCGCCAGCAGCTCTTCGGGACTAGCGGAAATATCCTACAATGAGCAGTTCTTC
CDR3: CASSSSGLAEISYNEQFF
J: TRBJ2-1
D: TRBD2
V: TRBV4-3
size: -

DNA: TGCGCCAGCCGGGATGAGGCTATACCCGGCTACACCTTC
CDR3: CASRDEAIPGYTF
J: TRBJ1-2
D: -
V: TRBV4-1
size: -

DNA: TGTGCCAGTAGTATGCAGCGGGAGTTCCACGAGCAGTACTTC
CDR3: CASSMQREFHEQYF
J: TRBJ2-7
D: TRBD2
V: TRBV19
size: -

DNA: TGTGCCAGCAGCTTATTTAAGGGCGTGGGGACTGAAGCTTTCTTT
CDR3: CASSLFKGVGTEAFF
J: TRBJ1-1
D: -
V: TRBV7-2
size: -

DNA: TGTGCCACCAGTGATACGGGGTCTGGGGGTGGCTACACCTTC
CDR3: CATSDTGSGGGYTF
J: TRBJ1-2
D: -
V: TRBV24-1
size: -

DNA: TGTGCCAGCACTTGGGAACAACGGGGTGAGCAGTTCTTC
CDR3: CASTWEQRGEQFF
J: TRBJ2-1
D: -
V: TRBV12-3/TRBV12-4
size: -

DNA: TGCAGCGTTGTACTCAGCGGGATCCTCGAGCAGTTCTTC
CDR3: CSVVLSGILEQFF
J: TRBJ2-1
D: TRBD2
V: TRBV29-1
size: -

DNA: TGTGCCAGCAGGGGGACGGACAAGCAGTACTTC
CDR3: CASRGTDKQYF
J: TRBJ2-5
D: -
V: TRBV12-3/TRBV12-4
size: -

DNA: TGCAGCGGACGTCGTGCGGAGACCCAGTACTTC
CDR3: CSGRRAETQYF
J: TRBJ2-5
D: -
V: TRBV20-1
size: -

DNA: TGTGCCAGCAGTGGGCTAGCGGGGGTCGTCGACTTGGCAGATACGCAGTATTTT
CDR3: CASSGLAGVVDLADTQYF
J: TRBJ2-3
D: TRBD2
V: TRBV28
size: -

DNA: TGTGCCAGCAGAAAAACACCTCCGGGACAGAGAAATTCACCCCTCCACTTT
CDR3: CASRKTPPGQRNSPLHF
J: TRBJ1-6
D: TRBD1
V: TRBV7-9
size: -

DNA: TGTGCCACGGCCGACAGGGTGGGGAATTCTTCTGGGGCCAACGTCCTGACTTTC
CDR3: CATADRVGNSSGANVLTF
J: TRBJ2-6
D: TRBD1
V: TRBV10-3
size: -

DNA: TGCGCCAGCAGCCACGAGTCGCTCGTTACGAACACCGGGGAGCTGTTTTTT
CDR3: CASSHESLVTNTGELFF
J: TRBJ2-2
D: -
V: TRBV5-1
size: -

DNA: TGCGCCAGCAGCCTAGGGAGGGGTCGCTCCTACGAGCAGTACTTC
CDR3: CASSLGRGRSYEQYF
J: TRBJ2-7
D: TRBD2
V: TRBV4-1
size: -

DNA: TGTGCCAGCAGCTTAGAGCGCGGGAGGGGGAGGCGAGATACGCAGTATTTT
CDR3: CASSLERGRGRRDTQYF
J: TRBJ2-3
D: TRBD2
V: TRBV11-2
size: once

DNA: TGTGCCTGGAGTGTAGGCAGGGGGAATTCACCCCTCCACTTT
CDR3: CAWSVGRGNSPLHF
J: TRBJ1-6
D: TRBD1
V: TRBV30
size: -

DNA: TGTGCCAGCAGCTTGTGGGACAGGGGCGGGGACGAGCAGTACTTC
CDR3: CASSLWDRGGDEQYF
J: TRBJ2-7
D: TRBD1
V: TRBV5-6
size: -

DNA: TGTGCCAGCAGCGGCCGGACTAACCAAGAGACCCAGTACTTC
CDR3: CASSGRTNQETQYF
J: TRBJ2-5
D: -
V: TRBV11-2
size: -

DNA: TGTGCCAGCAGCGGACTAGCGGTAAACTACGAGCAGTACTTC
CDR3: CASSGLAVNYEQYF
J: TRBJ2-7
D: TRBD2
V: TRBV28
size: -

DNA: TGTGCCAGCAGCTTAAACAGGGTGGAGACCCAGTACTTC
CDR3: CASSLNRVETQYF
J: TRBJ2-5
D: -
V: TRBV11-3
size: -

DNA: TGTGCCAGCAGCCAAGCTACCACCGATACGCAGTATTTT
CDR3: CASSQATTDTQYF
J: TRBJ2-3
D: -
V: TRBV7-3
size: once

DNA: TGTGCCAGCAGTTTAAACAATGAGCAGTTCTTC
CDR3: CASSLNNEQFF
J: TRBJ2-1
D: -
V: TRBV12-3/TRBV12-4
size: -

DNA: TGTGCCAGCAGCCGGACAGAGAGCTCCTACGAGCAGTACTTC
CDR3: CASSRTESSYEQYF
J: TRBJ2-7
D: -
V: TRBV7-2
size: few

DNA: TGTGCCAGCAGCCAAGACCCGCGGGACGGTAATGAAAAACTGTTTTTT
CDR3: CASSQDPRDGNEKLFF
J: TRBJ1-4
D: -
V: TRBV3-1/TRBV3-2
size: once

DNA: TGTGCTAGTGGTGTCGGGACTAGCGGATCCTACAATGAGCAGTTCTTC
CDR3: CASGVGTSGSYNEQFF
J: TRBJ2-1
D: TRBD2
V: TRBV12-5
size: -

DNA: TGTGCCACCAGTGAGCCCTACCGGGACAGGGGGCCTTACGAGCAGTACTTC
CDR3: CATSEPYRDRGPYEQYF
J: TRBJ2-7
D: TRBD1
V: TRBV24-1
size: -

DNA: TGTGCCAGCAGCTTGTTGAAACAAGAGACCCAGTACTTC
CDR3: CASSLLKQETQYF
J: TRBJ2-5
D: -
V: TRBV7-6
size: -

DNA: TGTGCCAGCAGCCAAGGGCTAGCGGGAGTCTCCTACGAGCAGTACTTC
CDR3: CASSQGLAGVSYEQYF
J: TRBJ2-7
D: TRBD2
V: TRBV3-1/TRBV3-2
size: -

DNA: TGCGCCAGCAGTAGGAGTTACGAGTCCCCTGGAAACACCATATATTTT
CDR3: CASSRSYESPGNTIYF
J: TRBJ1-3
D: -
V: TRBV10-2
size: -

DNA: TGCAGTGCTAGTCAGGCTAGCGGGAGGAACAATGAGCAGTTCTTC
CDR3: CSASQASGRNNEQFF
J: TRBJ2-1
D: TRBD2
V: TRBV20-1
size: once

DNA: TGTGCCAGTAGTACGACAGGGGCCGGTAATTCACCCCTCCACTTT
CDR3: CASSTTGAGNSPLHF
J: TRBJ1-6
D: TRBD1
V: TRBV19
size: -

DNA: TGTGCCAGCAGCGACAGGGGACATACCTCCTACGAGCAGTACTTC
CDR3: CASSDRGHTSYEQYF
J: TRBJ2-7
D: TRBD1
V: TRBV6-2/TRBV6-3
size: -

DNA: TGTGCCAGCAGTTACTCAGGAGGGGGCAATCAGCCCCAGCATTTT
CDR3: CASSYSGGGNQPQHF
J: TRBJ1-5
D: -
V: TRBV6-5
size: -

DNA: TGTGCCAGCAGTGCCCCTAGCGGGAGGGTCTACGAGCAGTACTTC
CDR3: CASSAPSGRVYEQYF
J: TRBJ2-7
D: TRBD2
V: TRBV2
size: -

DNA: TGTGCCAGCAGGCGGGGACTGGAGCAGCCCCAGCATTTT
CDR3: CASRRGLEQPQHF
J: TRBJ1-5
D: -
V: TRBV7-9
size: -

DNA: TGTGCCAGCAGCTTAGATCCCCAGGGGTACACCCACCTCCACTTT
CDR3: CASSLDPQGYTHLHF
J: TRBJ1-6
D: -
V: TRBV11-2
size: -

DNA: TGTGCCAGCAGTGAATTCGGACTAGCCCTAAATGAGCAGTTCTTC
CDR3: CASSEFGLALNEQFF
J: TRBJ2-1
D: TRBD2
V: TRBV6-1
size: -

DNA: TGTGCCAGTAGGAGAAGATTACAGGGAAGGGGATTACAGCCCCAGCATTTT
CDR3: CASRRRLQGRGLQPQHF
J: TRBJ1-5
D: -
V: TRBV19
size: -

DNA: TGTGCCAGCAGCAAGGGGACAGCGCGCTCCTACGAGCAGTACTTC
CDR3: CASSKGTARSYEQYF
J: TRBJ2-7
D: TRBD1
V: TRBV11-3
size: -

DNA: TGTGCCAGTAGTTCCGGACTAGCTGGCGGCTCCTACAATGAGCAGTTCTTC
CDR3: CASSSGLAGGSYNEQFF
J: TRBJ2-1
D: TRBD2
V: TRBV19
size: -

DNA: TGTGCTAGTGGCCGAGGGGGCGGCGGAAACATTCAGTACTTC
CDR3: CASGRGGGGNIQYF
J: TRBJ2-4
D: TRBD1
V: TRBV12-5
size: -

DNA: TGTGCCAGCAGTTTAAGGAATGAGCAGTTCTTC
CDR3: CASSLRNEQFF
J: TRBJ2-1
D: -
V: TRBV12-3/TRBV12-4
size: -

DNA: TGTGCCAGCAGTTGGACTAGCGGGGATACGCAGTATTTT
CDR3: CASSWTSGDTQYF
J: TRBJ2-3
D: TRBD2
V: TRBV2
size: -

DNA: TGTGCCAGCTCGTGGAACACCGGGGAGCTGTTTTTT
CDR3: CASSWNTGELFF
J: TRBJ2-2
D: -
V: TRBV7-2
size: once

DNA: TGCGCCAGCAGCCAAGAAAGAAGATTGAACACTGAAGCTTTCTTT
CDR3: CASSQERRLNTEAFF
J: TRBJ1-1
D: -
V: TRBV4-1
size: once

DNA: TGCGCCAGCAGCTTGACACCTAGCGGGAGGTCCAATGAGCAGTTCTTC
CDR3: CASSLTPSGRSNEQFF
J: TRBJ2-1
D: TRBD2
V: TRBV5-1
size: few

DNA: TGTGCCACCAGTGACTCGGGACAGGGAAATCAGCCCCAGCATTTT
CDR3: CATSDSGQGNQPQHF
J: TRBJ1-5
D: TRBD1
V: TRBV24-1
size: -

DNA: TGTGCCAGCAGCCGCATGCCGGGACACCTTTTATACGAGCAGTACTTC
CDR3: CASSRMPGHLLYEQYF
J: TRBJ2-7
D: -
V: TRBV14
size: -

DNA: TGTGCCAGCAGCAAGCAGCTTTCCTACGAGCAGTACTTC
CDR3: CASSKQLSYEQYF
J: TRBJ2-7
D: -
V: TRBV9
size: few